This TCR beta chain was documented in a study of cytomegalovirus exposure and HLA in healthy donors. Primers for the PCR totalled 60 Vbeta and 13 Jbeta. Data came from immunoSEQ multiplex PCR; TCRdb stores just in-frame clones and leaves some out. The sample holds approximately 140,000 clones, about 80% seen once. CDR1 SGHVS and CDR2 FQNEAQ come from the germline V gene. CDR3 length equals 16 residues. The trim removed 2 bases at V and 9 bases at J, leaving 11 bases unmatched. Points from the study as a whole: A few of the chains that were CMV-associated were confirmed in vitro to be specific for CMV antigens. As immune exposure information, only CMV serostatus was available.

To note about this clone: The antigen remains undetermined.

Source material: PBMCs. The sequence was collected from a woman aged 40 to 50 in good health and CMV-seronegative. The chain combines TRBV7-8 with TRBJ2-1, with 9 bases lining up with TRBD1. The CDR3: CASSLWRTGVLGEQFF. CDR3 bases: TGTGCCAGCAGCTTATGGAGGACAGGGGTTCTTGGTGAGCAGTTCTTC.